The rows below give T cell receptor beta chains drawn from one sample of a study of metastatic and nonmetastatic thyroid tumors. Using MiXCR, TCRdb reanalyzed the PCR reads. This sample yields about 4,800 clones, of which nearly 30% are seen a single time; around 15% belongs to the top ten. The sequenced material came from adjacent normal tissue. The receptors were gathered from a male donor with papillary thyroid cancer or a benign thyroid nodule (not recorded which). Some clones in this sample may be carry-over from other donors' samples. Each CDR3 is given with its conserved first and last residue. The D gene is left open where the match is weak. Clone size is given for some rows only: seen once, a few or many times, or a class if the clone is expanded.

CDR3aa,CDR3nt,abundance,d_gene,j_gene,v_gene
CASSSRSGVYEQYF,TGTGCCAGCAGTTCCCGGTCGGGGGTCTACGAGCAGTACTTC,-,-,TRBJ2-7,TRBV6-2/TRBV6-3
CASSRLAGANEQFF,TGTGCCAGCAGCAGACTAGCGGGAGCGAATGAGCAGTTCTTC,few,TRBD2,TRBJ2-1,TRBV6-1
CASSPGVGTYGYTF,TGCGCCAGCAGTCCAGGGGTCGGCACGTATGGCTACACCTTC,few,-,TRBJ1-2,TRBV10-2
CASRRDSVREQYF,TGTGCCAGCAGACGGGACAGTGTTAGGGAGCAGTACTTC,few,TRBD1,TRBJ2-7,TRBV6-1
CATSRDETEQYF,TGTGCCACCAGCAGAGATGAGACCGAGCAGTACTTC,-,-,TRBJ2-7,TRBV15
CASSLGGASNYGYTF,TGTGCCAGCAGCTTAGGCGGCGCTTCTAACTATGGCTACACCTTC,-,-,TRBJ1-2,TRBV7-8
CSASLGATNEKLFF,TGCAGTGCTAGCCTAGGGGCGACTAATGAAAAACTGTTTTTT,-,-,TRBJ1-4,TRBV20-1
CASSTSPGQLSYEQYF,TGTGCCAGCAGCACATCTCCGGGACAGCTATCCTACGAGCAGTACTTC,once,TRBD1,TRBJ2-7,TRBV7-8
CASSLPQGNNEQFF,TGTGCCAGCAGTTTACCACAGGGGAACAATGAGCAGTTCTTC,-,TRBD1,TRBJ2-1,TRBV12-3/TRBV12-4
CASSRHRGNNSPLHF,TGTGCCAGCAGTAGACACAGGGGGAATAATTCACCCCTCCACTTT,-,TRBD1,TRBJ1-6,TRBV2
CASSSQGTTEAFF,TGCGCCAGCAGCTCTCAGGGGACCACTGAAGCTTTCTTT,-,-,TRBJ1-1,TRBV5-1
CASSSIEFYTGELFF,TGTGCCAGCAGCAGTATAGAGTTCTACACCGGGGAGCTGTTTTTT,-,-,TRBJ2-2,TRBV11-1
CASSDSARVYNSPLHF,TGTGCCAGCAGTGACTCCGCGCGCGTTTATAATTCACCCCTCCACTTT,few,-,TRBJ1-6,TRBV6-5
CASSFPTTFIGYTF,TGTGCCAGCAGTTTCCCCACCACCTTCATCGGCTACACCTTC,few,-,TRBJ1-2,TRBV28
CASSQATGINYGYTF,TGTGCCAGCAGCCAGGCGACAGGGATAAACTATGGCTACACCTTC,medium-sized,TRBD1,TRBJ1-2,TRBV4-2
CASRPRPGPQHF,TGTGCCAGCAGGCCCCGTCCGGGGCCCCAGCATTTT,-,-,TRBJ1-5,TRBV6-1
CASSREDSRTDTQYF,TGCGCCAGCAGCCGAGAGGACAGCCGCACAGATACGCAGTATTTT,few,-,TRBJ2-3,TRBV5-1
CSAFDSFLQETQYF,TGCAGTGCCTTTGACAGTTTCCTACAAGAGACCCAGTACTTC,few,-,TRBJ2-5,TRBV20-1
CASSADGRDEQYF,TGTGCCAGCAGCGCCGACGGTCGGGACGAGCAGTACTTC,-,-,TRBJ2-7,TRBV7-9
CASSRGGGEVKAFF,TGTGCCAGCAGTAGAGGGGGAGGGGAGGTAAAAGCTTTCTTT,large,-,TRBJ1-1,TRBV12-3/TRBV12-4
CASSSGGVPFGAYEQYF,TGTGCCAGCAGCTCCGGGGGGGTACCCTTTGGGGCTTACGAGCAGTACTTC,few,TRBD2,TRBJ2-7,TRBV28
CASSEVTGRNQPQHF,TGTGCCAGCAGTGAAGTGACAGGGAGAAATCAGCCCCAGCATTTT,large,TRBD1,TRBJ1-5,TRBV6-1
CASSEDRQELEKLFF,TGTGCCAGCAGTGAAGATCGGCAGGAGTTAGAAAAACTGTTTTTT,-,-,TRBJ1-4,TRBV6-1
CASSLSGLVIVEAFF,TGTGCCAGCAGTTTATCGGGGTTAGTAATCGTAGAAGCTTTCTTT,few,-,TRBJ1-1,TRBV27
CAICTNSGGSTDTQYF,TGTGCCATCTGCACAAATAGCGGGGGGAGCACAGATACGCAGTATTTT,large,TRBD2,TRBJ2-3,TRBV6-1
CASSNGYNEQFF,TGTGCCAGTAGTAACGGCTACAATGAGCAGTTCTTC,few,-,TRBJ2-1,TRBV19
CASSWGGGCNNEQFF,TGTGCCAGCAGTTGGGGAGGGGGGTGTAACAATGAGCAGTTCTTC,-,-,TRBJ2-1,TRBV7-6
CASSPSGPYQPQHF,TGTGCCAGCAGTCCCTCAGGGCCCTATCAGCCCCAGCATTTT,-,-,TRBJ1-5,TRBV27
CASSSCLVEREELNEQFF,TGTGCCAGCAGTTCCTGTTTAGTCGAGCGGGAGGAGTTGAATGAGCAGTTCTTC,few,TRBD2,TRBJ2-1,TRBV28
CASSYHRSSGRVGYEQYF,TGTGCCAGCAGTTACCATCGGTCTAGCGGGAGAGTAGGTTACGAGCAGTACTTC,few,TRBD2,TRBJ2-7,TRBV28
CASSPPHPARGPRYEQYF,TGTGCCAGCAGTCCCCCCCACCCGGCCCGGGGCCCCCGATACGAGCAGTACTTC,-,-,TRBJ2-7,TRBV27
CSAPRPHHFTEAFF,TGCAGTGCTCCCCGACCCCACCACTTCACTGAAGCTTTCTTT,medium-sized,-,TRBJ1-1,TRBV20-1
CASSSLGNFGHDGYTF,TGTGCCAGCAGTTCCCTAGGGAATTTTGGACACGATGGCTACACCTTC,few,-,TRBJ1-2,TRBV6-5
CASSLLGLGTGELFF,TGTGCCAGCAGCTTATTGGGTTTGGGCACCGGGGAGCTGTTTTTT,-,-,TRBJ2-2,TRBV7-3
CASSDWSANEKLFF,TGTGCCAGCAGCGACTGGTCAGCTAATGAAAAACTGTTTTTT,medium-sized,-,TRBJ1-4,TRBV2
CATARAGYNEQFF,TGTGCCACCGCGAGAGCGGGGTACAATGAGCAGTTCTTC,large,TRBD2,TRBJ2-1,TRBV6-1
CASSSTGVSEAFF,TGTGCCAGCTCATCCACAGGGGTTTCTGAAGCTTTCTTT,many,TRBD1,TRBJ1-1,TRBV18
CASMGNTEAFF,TGTGCCAGCATGGGGAACACTGAAGCTTTCTTT,-,-,TRBJ1-1,TRBV11-3
CASSYSTSGDTQYF,TGTGCCAGCAGTTACTCGACATCGGGGGATACGCAGTATTTT,-,-,TRBJ2-3,TRBV6-6
CASSYAMGQAKNIQYF,TGTGCCAGCAGTTACGCCATGGGCCAAGCCAAAAACATTCAGTACTTC,large,-,TRBJ2-4,TRBV6-5
CSATRDSGTNEKLFF,TGCAGTGCTACCAGGGACAGCGGTACTAATGAAAAACTGTTTTTT,-,TRBD1,TRBJ1-4,TRBV20-1
CASSYPGQGSREQYF,TGTGCCAGCAGTTACCCGGGACAGGGGTCGAGGGAGCAGTACTTC,few,TRBD1,TRBJ2-7,TRBV6-2/TRBV6-3
CASSPSGGSPAEQFF,TGTGCCAGCAGCCCTTCTGGGGGGTCCCCCGCTGAGCAGTTCTTC,few,-,TRBJ2-1,TRBV6-2/TRBV6-3
CASSFPGMDTEAFF,TGTGCCAGCAGTTTCCCCGGGATGGACACTGAAGCTTTCTTT,few,-,TRBJ1-1,TRBV6-2/TRBV6-3
CAICTNSGGSTYTQYF,TGTGCCATTTGCACAAATAGCGGGGGGAGCACATATACTCAGTATTTT,-,TRBD2,TRBJ2-3,TRBV6-1